The 28 T cell receptor beta chains listed next were all sequenced from one sample in a study of T cell responses to AZD1222 COVID-19 vaccine (dated by TCRdb to the early 2020s). What the time point label conveys for this sample: about 28 days (+/-7) after the second vaccine dose. The sample's treatment or condition, from its label and the paper: meningococcal conjugate vaccine given as trial control. Library construction relied on the immunoSEQ multiplex PCR assay. The table was pulled from immuneACCESS by TCRdb, which kept in-frame rearrangements only. Such tables lose some clones; where checked, under half of the loss comes from unresolved V genes, and the rest has no known cause. The sample data list over 30,000 clones, and roughly 85% of these were observed just once. The biggest ten clones account for 26% of the sample. Sample: peripheral blood, taken 28 days after the second dose of the MenACWY control vaccine. All receptors derive from an adult who received the MenACWY meningococcal vaccine as a control.

The chain carries TRBV2 and TRBJ2-7, with TRBD1 matching over 7 bases. J was trimmed by 2 bases and V by 4 bases; bases with no gene match: 5. CDR1 SNHLY and CDR2 FYNNEI come from the germline V gene. CDR3 length: 14 residues. DNA for the CDR3: TGTGCCAGCAGTGTTCAACAGGGGACCTACGAGCAGTACTTC. As protein: CASSVQQGTYEQYF.

This clone has more than one count but fewer than ten. The chain has TRBV3-1 (or the pseudogene TRBV3-2) and TRBJ2-1; a weak D match, TRBD1 (6 bases). The CDR3 consists of 18 residues. Trimming shortened V by 0 bases and J by 9 bases, and 24 bases separated the two germline ends. Germline CDR1 LGHDT, CDR2 YNNKEL (reference sequence). CDR3 sequence: CASSQDFRTALRQIEQFF. The CDR3 coding sequence is TGTGCCAGCAGCCAAGATTTTAGGACAGCCCTACGACAGATTGAGCAGTTCTTC.

V is TRBV3-1 (or the pseudogene TRBV3-2) and J is TRBJ2-1, with 9 bases aligning to TRBD2. This CDR3 has 15 residues. From germline, CDR1 is LGHDT and CDR2 YNNKEL (reference sequence). V dropped 6 bases and J dropped 3; count of bases not matched to a gene: 6. The chain's CDR3 is CASRHSGRNYNEQFF. CDR3 in DNA: TGTGCCAGCAGGCATAGCGGGAGAAACTACAATGAGCAGTTCTTC.

This chain uses TRBV6-5 with TRBJ2-1, with TRBD2 matching 12 bases. V lost 10 bases to trimming and J lost 8 bases; unmatched junction nucleotides: 9. Germline V lookup: CDR1 MNHEY, CDR2 SVGAGI. CDR3 length: 14 amino acids. Here the CDR3 DNA reads TGTGCCATCTCTAGCGGGAGGGCCGCGGATGAGCAGTTCTTC. It codes for CAISSGRAADEQFF.

The genes are TRBV7-9 and TRBJ2-5; D possibly corresponds to TRBD1 (5 bases). V lost 5 bases and J 0 bases, leaving 10 bases between the germline ends. Looked up from germline, CDR1 is SEHNR and CDR2 is FQNEAQ (reference sequence). The CDR3 is made up of 14 amino acids. CDR3 in amino acids: CASSVTGHQETQYF. CDR3 DNA: TGTGCCAGCAGCGTAACAGGTCACCAAGAGACCCAGTACTTC.

V and J are TRBV7-2 and TRBJ2-2; 13 bases are shared with TRBD2. This CDR3 comprises 14 residues. Germline loops: CDR1 SGHTA, CDR2 FQGNSA. V shed 5 bases, J shed 8 bases, and the junction held 2 bases outside the gene matches. DNA for the CDR3: TGTGCCAGCAGCGGACTAGCGGGAGTTGGGGAGCTGTTTTTT. Its protein is CASSGLAGVGELFF.

The V and J genes are TRBV6-5 and TRBJ1-1, with 12 bases fitting TRBD1. The CDR3 runs to 16 residues. With V trimmed by 2 bases and J by 6 bases, 7 bases remained unmatched. Looked up from germline, CDR1 is MNHEY and CDR2 is SVGAGI. As DNA, the CDR3 is TGTGCCAGCAGTTACGCCGGGACAGGGGGCGAGGCTGAAGCTTTCTTT. It translates to CASSYAGTGGEAEAFF.

The genes are TRBV28 and TRBJ2-7; 7 positions agree with TRBD2. The germline V gene encodes CDR1 MDHEN and CDR2 SYDVKM. The CDR3 totals 13 residues. V dropped 7 bases and J dropped 2; count of bases not matched to a gene: 5. Here the CDR3 DNA reads TGTGCCAGCACCCCGGCGGGGGCCTACGAGCAGTACTTC. Its translation is CASTPAGAYEQYF.

The chain has TRBV29-1 and TRBJ2-7; 8 positions agree with TRBD2. From germline, CDR1 is SQVTM and CDR2 ANQGSEA. CDR3 length equals 13 residues. J was trimmed by 3 bases and V by 5 bases; bases with no gene match: 6. The CDR3 DNA follows: TGCAGCGTTACGGGACTAGATGTCTACGAGCAGTACTTC. Its translation: CSVTGLDVYEQYF.

The genes are TRBV11-2 and TRBJ1-1; 8 bases map to TRBD1. CDR1 is SGHAT and CDR2 is FQNNGV in the germline V gene. V was pared by 2 bases and J by 0 bases, with 11 bases of the junction left unmatched. CDR3 length: 18 amino acids. CDR3 nucleotides: TGTGCCAGCAGCTTATTTCTTTGGGGACAGGCTATGAACACTGAAGCTTTCTTT. It is translated as CASSLFLWGQAMNTEAFF.

This clone came up a few times. The rearrangement joins TRBV30 to TRBJ1-1; D is unclear. This CDR3 is 16 amino acids long. V was shortened by 4 bases and J by 1 base, with 19 bases between the two germline ends. Germline V gene sequence: CDR1 GTSNPN, CDR2 SVGIG (reference sequence). The CDR3 nucleotides read TGTGCCTGGATAGGGTCGGTGAACAGACCGAACACTGAAGCTTTCTTT. Residues: CAWIGSVNRPNTEAFF.

The rearrangement joins TRBV5-6 to TRBJ1-3; TRBD1 agrees at 7 bases. Germline trimming cut 4 bases from V and 2 bases from J; bases unmatched to any gene: 3. Germline V lookup: CDR1 SGHDT, CDR2 YYEEEE. The CDR3 consists of 14 residues. The CDR3 DNA reads TGTGCCAGCAGCCCGAGGGGGCCTGGAAACACCATATATTTT. Translating gives CASSPRGPGNTIYF.

The V gene is TRBV20-1, the J gene TRBJ2-3, with D unresolved. Germline lookup yields CDR1 DFQATT and CDR2 SNEGSKA (reference sequence). The CDR3 consists of 11 residues. V was shortened by 3 bases and J by 2 bases, with 3 bases between the two germline ends. The chain's CDR3 is CSASHTDTQYF. CDR3 DNA: TGCAGTGCTAGTCACACAGATACGCAGTATTTT.

The chain has TRBV7-9 and TRBJ2-7; a possible D gene is TRBD1 (6 bases). Germline assignment: CDR1 SEHNR and CDR2 FQNEAQ (reference sequence). V was trimmed by 2 bases and J by 7 bases, leaving 24 bases between them. The CDR3 loop spans 17 amino acids. In DNA form, the CDR3 reads TGTGCCAGCAGCTTATACCCAGCGGTACAGGGTCGATGGGAGCAGTACTTC. This sequence encodes CASSLYPAVQGRWEQYF.

The rearrangement joins TRBV2 to TRBJ2-3; weak D call: TRBD2 (6 bases). V was cut by 8 bases and J by 0 bases, with 18 bases left in between. This CDR3 contains 16 residues. Germline V gives CDR1 SNHLY, CDR2 FYNNEI. CDR3 in DNA: TGTGCCAGCCGACTAGGACCAGGTGGAAGCACAGATACGCAGTATTTT. This translates into CASRLGPGGSTDTQYF. The full variable domain, completed using reference TRBV2 and TRBJ2-3, is EPEVTQTPSHQVTQMGQEVILRCVPISNHLYFYWYRQILGQKVEFLVSFYNNEISEKSEIFDDQFSVERPDGSNFTLKIRSTKLEDSAMYFCASRLGPGGSTDTQYFGPGTRLTVL.

The chain employs TRBV21-1 and TRBJ1-1. TRBV21-1 is listed as a pseudogene. This CDR3 spans 15 amino acids. CDR3 coding DNA: TGTGCCAGCAGCTACCGGGAGGGGTCGGGGACTGAAGCTTTCTTT. This gives the protein CASSYREGSGTEAFF.

The chain has TRBV7-9 and TRBJ2-3; TRBD2 agrees at 7 bases. Losses at the gene ends were 3 bases for V and 5 bases for J; bases not matched to a gene: 8. Germline V lookup: CDR1 SEHNR, CDR2 FQNEAQ (reference sequence). There are 15 residues in the CDR3. The CDR3 region is CASSFAGVEVDTQYF. The CDR3 bases are TGTGCCAGCAGCTTCGCGGGAGTGGAAGTAGATACGCAGTATTTT.

The count of this clone is one. The chain links TRBV28 to TRBJ2-2; TRBD2 matches 13 bases. CDR1 is MDHEN, CDR2 SYDVKM, per germline. Losses at the gene ends were 10 bases for V and 2 bases for J; bases not matched to a gene: 4. This CDR3 is 15 amino acids long. The CDR3 sequence is CATGLAGANTGELFF. DNA of the CDR3: TGTGCCACCGGACTAGCGGGAGCTAACACCGGGGAGCTGTTTTTT.

The rearrangement links TRBV6-5 to TRBJ1-1; a possible D gene is TRBD1 (6 bases). Germline V gene lookup returns CDR1 MNHEY and CDR2 SVGAGI. The V end was cut by 3 bases, the J end by 4 bases, with 12 bases between. The CDR3 runs to 14 residues. The DNA of the CDR3 is TGTGCCAGCAGTTATTCAGGGGATGGCACTGAAGCTTTCTTT. Translated, it gives CASSYSGDGTEAFF.

This sequence joins TRBV5-5 and TRBJ2-7; D assignment may be TRBD1 or TRBD2 (6 bases each). The CDR3 spans 14 residues. Germline CDR1 is SGHKS and CDR2 is YYEKEE (reference sequence). V was pared by 1 base and J by 3 bases, with 11 bases between. The DNA for the CDR3 is TGTGCCAGCAGCTTGTACGAGGGGGGCTACGAGCAGTACTTC. It yields the protein CASSLYEGGYEQYF.

The gene calls are TRBV7-3 and TRBJ2-1; the D gene is possibly TRBD1 (6 bases). Germline-derived CDR1 and CDR2 are SGHTA and FQGTGA. This CDR3 is 11 amino acids long. V lost 5 bases to trimming and J lost 12 bases, with 11 bases between them. The CDR3 region is CASSQGFRQFF. CDR3 in DNA: TGTGCCAGCAGCCAGGGGTTTAGGCAGTTCTTC.

J is TRBJ1-2 and V is TRBV5-4, with TRBD1 identical over 9 bases. The CDR3 runs 15 residues. Per the germline V gene, CDR1 is SGHNT and CDR2 is YYREEE (reference sequence). After removal of 3 bases from V and 7 bases from J, the junction contained 10 bases not matched to a gene. In DNA form, the CDR3 reads TGTGCCAGCAGCTCGGAACAGGGGGCGGTGGGTGGCTACACCTTC. Residues: CASSSEQGAVGGYTF.

J is TRBJ2-1 and V is TRBV5-4; no definite D call. V lost 2 bases, J lost 5 bases, and 17 bases lay in between. Germline V gene lookup returns CDR1 SGHNT and CDR2 YYREEE (reference sequence). The CDR3 loop spans 16 amino acids. The CDR3 coding sequence is TGTGCCAGCAGCTTTCGGAACTATCCCAAAAACAATGAGCAGTTCTTC. It is translated as CASSFRNYPKNNEQFF.

The genes are TRBV30 and TRBJ2-6, with unresolved D. Trimming left V 2 bases short and J 5 bases short, with 22 bases between. This CDR3 comprises 18 residues. CDR1 and CDR2 from the germline V gene are GTSNPN and SVGIG (reference sequence). CDR3 bases: TGTGCCTGGAGTATAGGGCGTTGTAACAAAAGTCGGGCCAACGTCCTGACTTTC. This sequence encodes CAWSIGRCNKSRANVLTF.

This chain connects TRBV5-1 to TRBJ2-7; 7 nucleotides line up with TRBD2. V was pared by 1 base and J by 5 bases, with 6 bases of the junction left unmatched. The CDR3 totals 14 residues. The germline V gene has CDR1 SGHRS and CDR2 YFSETQ. CDR3 loop: CASSLSGGPHEQYF. The CDR3 region has the DNA TGCGCCAGCAGCTTGTCGGGAGGCCCTCACGAGCAGTACTTC. Supplemented by reference TRBV5-1 and TRBJ2-7, the full variable domain reads KAGVTQTPRYLIKTRGQQVTLSCSPISGHRSVSWYQQTPGQGLQFLFEYFSETQRNKGNFPGRFSGRQFSNSRSEMNVSTLELGDSALYLCASSLSGGPHEQYFGPGTRLTVT.

The gene calls are TRBV29-1 and TRBJ1-2, with D unresolved. V dropped 4 bases and J dropped 6 bases, with 24 bases sitting between them. CDR3 size: 16 residues. Germline V gives CDR1 SQVTM, CDR2 ANQGSEA. The CDR3 region is CSVGPPGLGLPDGYTF. In DNA, the CDR3 is TGCAGCGTTGGTCCCCCTGGGCTGGGATTACCTGATGGCTACACCTTC.

The genes are TRBV6-5 and TRBJ2-1; 12 bases agree with TRBD2. CDR1 is MNHEY, CDR2 SVGAGI, per germline. The CDR3 consists of 15 residues. Trimming at V came to 4 bases and at J to 10 bases, leaving 8 bases not matched to a gene. In DNA, the CDR3 is TGTGCCAGCAGTTGGGGGGGACTAGCGGGCAAAGAGCAGTTCTTC. Amino acids: CASSWGGLAGKEQFF.

This chain connects TRBV5-4 to TRBJ1-2; 7 bases agree with TRBD1. Trimming took 5 bases from V and 2 from J; bases not matched to a gene: 6. Germline V lookup: CDR1 SGHNT, CDR2 YYREEE (reference sequence). The CDR3 spans 14 residues. This chain's CDR3 is CASRRTGENYGYTF. CDR3 DNA: TGTGCCAGCAGACGGACAGGAGAGAACTATGGCTACACCTTC.